Listed here are 24 T cell receptor beta chains from one sample, sequenced in a study of naive and memory T cell subsets. Both TRBC1 and TRBC2 were covered by a beta constant-region primer of two equimolar oligonucleotides. The ligated cDNA underwent four PCR rounds using SP2 and nested alpha and beta constant-region primers. TCRdb reprocessed the UMI-ligation and nested PCR reads via MiXCR and lists one record per CDR3 protein. Seen here are 85,000 or so distinct CDR3 sequences, 8% to 9.5% observed once, and the top ten hold roughly 1.2%. The specimen was naive CD8+ T cells from blood. The source is a human donor in good health.

This chain links TRBV6-2 or TRBV6-3 with TRBJ2-3; possibly TRBD2 for D (6 bases). Between the trimmed V and J ends, which lost 5 bases and 6 bases, there was a span of 24 bases. In germline, CDR1 is MNHEY, CDR2 SVGEGT. This CDR3 has 17 residues. The CDR3 loop reads CASSGRGLSTPPDTQYF. In nucleotides, the CDR3 is TGTGCCAGCAGTGGGCGAGGACTATCAACTCCTCCTGATACGCAGTATTTT.

V gene TRBV29-1 combines with J gene TRBJ2-1, with 10 bases lining up with TRBD2. Germline CDR1 reads SQVTM; CDR2 reads ANQGSEA. The CDR3 spans 14 residues. V dropped 5 bases and J dropped 7; count of bases not matched to a gene: 8. The CDR3 here is CSVSLAGVGNEQFF. Here the CDR3 DNA reads TGCAGCGTTTCGCTAGCGGGAGTGGGGAATGAGCAGTTCTTC.

This clonotype turned up a few times. The CDR3 spells CASSAGTGQETQYF. The CDR3 DNA follows: TGTGCCAGCAGCGCCGGGACAGGCCAAGAGACCCAGTACTTC. This chain connects TRBV9 to TRBJ2-5, with TRBD1 matching over 8 bases. The CDR3 sequence is 14 residues long. V lost 3 bases to trimming and J lost 1 base; unmatched junction nucleotides: 2. Germline V gene data show CDR1 as SGDLS and CDR2 as YYNGEE.

The V call is TRBV5-4, the J call TRBJ1-1; tentatively, D is TRBD1 (5 bases). Trimming pared 0 bases from V and 8 bases from J, leaving 11 bases between. The CDR3 sequence is 13 residues long. CDR1 and CDR2 from the germline V gene are SGHNT and YYREEE (reference sequence). CDR3 region: CASSLAGGQEAFF. CDR3 bases: TGTGCCAGCAGCTTGGCGGGGGGTCAGGAAGCTTTCTTT.

The chain is built from TRBV10-3 and TRBJ1-1; D not certain. V lost 4 bases and J 1 base, leaving 4 bases between the germline ends. The CDR3 totals 12 residues. Germline values: CDR1 ENHRY, CDR2 SYGVKD. The CDR3 spells CAISVKNTEAFF. The CDR3 coding sequence is TGTGCCATCAGTGTGAAGAACACTGAAGCTTTCTTT.

The chain couples TRBV4-1 to TRBJ2-5; D might be TRBD1 (6 bases). Germline CDR1 reads MGHRA; CDR2 reads YSYEKL. The V end was cut by 1 base, the J end by 1 base, with 10 bases between. The CDR3 is 15 residues long. The CDR3 nucleotides read TGCGCCAGCAGCCAAGTCTTACAGGGCCAAGAGACCCAGTACTTC. Its protein product is CASSQVLQGQETQYF.

The CDR3 DNA sequence: TGTGCCAGCAGTTTTGGGCATACCCGGGCGCGGGAGCAGTTCTTC. Its protein is CASSFGHTRAREQFF. V is TRBV28 and J is TRBJ2-1; D ambiguous. The germline V and J ends were trimmed by 3 bases and 10 bases, with 19 bases remaining between them. The CDR3 is made up of 15 amino acids. CDR1 and CDR2 from the germline V gene are MDHEN and SYDVKM.

This clonotype was observed a handful of times. The rearrangement links TRBV29-1 to TRBJ2-7, with TRBD1 identical over 10 bases. V shed 0 bases and J 7 bases; nucleotides not matched to a gene: 9. Germline CDR1 reads SQVTM; CDR2 reads ANQGSEA. The CDR3 sequence is 15 residues long. CDR3 in DNA: TGCAGCGTTGAAGATTGGGGGACAGGGGTTGGGGAGCAGTACTTC. Its translation: CSVEDWGTGVGEQYF.

This clonotype came up many times. The V and J genes are TRBV11-2 and TRBJ2-1, with D possibly TRBD2 on 5 matching bases. V was shortened by 5 bases and J by 5 bases, with 13 bases between the two germline ends. Germline CDR1 SGHAT, CDR2 FQNNGV. CDR3 size: 14 residues. The CDR3 spells CASSPPTRDNEQFF. The CDR3 nucleotides read TGTGCCAGCAGCCCTCCTACTAGAGACAATGAGCAGTTCTTC.

The chain employs TRBV10-3 and TRBJ2-7, with 9 positions matching TRBD1. The CDR3 has 16 residues. The ends lost 5 bases at V and 2 bases at J; junction bases unmatched: 10. The germline gives CDR1 ENHRY, CDR2 SYGVKD. CDR3: CAISITRDRETYEQYF. The CDR3 DNA reads as TGTGCCATCAGTATTACCCGGGACAGGGAGACCTACGAGCAGTACTTC.

The chain recombines TRBV2 with TRBJ1-5; 10 positions agree with TRBD1. CDR1 and CDR2 from the germline V gene are SNHLY and FYNNEI. The V gene end was trimmed by 5 bases and the J gene end by 4 bases; junction bases not matched to a gene: 8. This CDR3 contains 16 residues. The CDR3 reads CASSNGQGVVNQPQHF. The DNA for the CDR3 is TGTGCCAGCAGTAACGGACAGGGGGTCGTTAATCAGCCCCAGCATTTT.

The chain has TRBV12-3 or TRBV12-4 and TRBJ1-4; D gene ambiguous. Trimming removed 6 bases at V and 11 bases at J, with 10 bases between. This CDR3 contains 11 residues. CDR3 loop: CASSSLGKLFF. In nucleotides, the CDR3 is TGTGCCAGCAGCTCTTTGGGGAAACTGTTTTTT.

The J gene is TRBJ2-1, the V gene TRBV29-1; no firm D call. V was shortened by 3 bases and J by 7 bases, with 16 bases between the two germline ends. The CDR3 is 14 amino acids. The germline gives CDR1 SQVTM, CDR2 ANQGSEA. The CDR3 DNA reads TGCAGCGTTGACTATAGTTACGATGGGAATGAGCAGTTCTTC. This encodes CSVDYSYDGNEQFF.

In its sample, this clonotype was seen a few times. The rearrangement uses TRBV9 and TRBJ2-1; 7 nucleotides agree with TRBD2. Germline CDR1 SGDLS, CDR2 YYNGEE. The CDR3 has 15 amino acids. V shed 0 bases and J 6 bases; nucleotides not matched to a gene: 6. The CDR3 bases are TGTGCCAGCAGCGTAGGGGGCGGGAGCGGCAATGAGCAGTTCTTC. It yields the protein CASSVGGGSGNEQFF.

CDR3 DNA: TGCGCCAGCAGCCAGATAGCGGGGCCCTCCTACGAGCAGTACTTC. Its translation: CASSQIAGPSYEQYF. The chain uses TRBV4-1 and TRBJ2-7; TRBD2 agrees at 8 bases. With V trimmed by 3 bases and J by 0 bases, 4 bases remained unmatched. The CDR3 covers 15 residues. The germline V gene has CDR1 MGHRA and CDR2 YSYEKL.

This clonotype was recorded at least ten times. V gene TRBV4-2 combines with J gene TRBJ1-2; TRBD1 is a possible D gene (6 bases). There are 14 residues in the CDR3. Germline CDR1 is LGHNA and CDR2 is YNFKEQ. V was pared by 3 bases and J by 4 bases, with 12 bases between. The DNA for the CDR3 is TGTGCCAGCAGCCAGGCAGGGGAGGCCTATGGCTACACCTTC. Protein sequence: CASSQAGEAYGYTF.

This clonotype has a handful of counts. V usage is TRBV4-2 and J usage is TRBJ2-3; perhaps TRBD1 as D (5 bases). The V gene's germline CDR1 is LGHNA and CDR2 YNFKEQ. The CDR3 covers 15 residues. V was clipped by 3 bases and J by 3 bases, with 13 bases between them. The CDR3 spells CASSQTVERTDTQYF. As DNA, the CDR3 is TGTGCCAGCAGCCAGACAGTCGAAAGAACAGATACGCAGTATTTT.

This chain links TRBV3-1 with TRBJ2-1; 10 nucleotides match TRBD1. With V trimmed by 7 bases and J by 3 bases, 3 bases remained unmatched. Germline loops: CDR1 LGHDT, CDR2 YNNKEL (reference sequence). The CDR3 loop spans 14 amino acids. The CDR3 spells CASTGTGVYNEQFF. CDR3 nucleotides: TGTGCCAGCACCGGGACAGGGGTCTACAATGAGCAGTTCTTC.

The J gene is TRBJ2-1, the V gene TRBV28, with TRBD2 matching 14 bases. V was clipped by 3 bases and J by 3 bases; unmatched bases: 4. This CDR3 is built from 17 residues. In germline, CDR1 is MDHEN, CDR2 SYDVKM. CDR3 sequence reads: CASSFATSGGVYNEQFF. CDR3 in DNA: TGTGCCAGCAGTTTCGCGACTAGCGGGGGGGTCTACAATGAGCAGTTCTTC.

This chain links TRBV28 with TRBJ2-2; D remains ambiguous. With 6 bases removed from V and 7 bases from J, the gap between germline ends came to 6 bases. CDR1 is MDHEN and CDR2 is SYDVKM in the germline V gene. The CDR3 is 11 residues long. The CDR3 DNA reads as TGTGCCAGCAGATATAGCGGGGAGCTGTTTTTT. This codes for CASRYSGELFF. Full variable domain (rest looked up from reference TRBV28 and TRBJ2-2): DVKVTQSSRYLVKRTGEKVFLECVQDMDHENMFWYRQDPGLGLRLIYFSYDVKMKEKGDIPEGYSVSREKKERFSLILESASTNQTSMYLCASRYSGELFFGEGSRLTVL.

The chain has TRBV5-1 and TRBJ2-7, with TRBD1 matching 10 bases. This CDR3 region has 16 residues. V was clipped by 3 bases and J by 4 bases; unmatched bases: 10. Germline CDR1 is SGHRS and CDR2 is YFSETQ. Written as DNA, the CDR3 is TGCGCCAGCAGCTCAGTATCGACAGGGGGCCCATACGAGCAGTACTTC. The encoded protein is CASSSVSTGGPYEQYF.

This clonotype was detected a few times. The chain combines TRBV12-3 or TRBV12-4 with TRBJ2-5; tentatively, D is TRBD2 (6 bases). This CDR3 region has 15 residues. V lost 4 bases and J lost 2, with 14 bases in between. CDR3 loop: CASSSRVGTQETQYF. In nucleotides, the CDR3 is TGTGCCAGCAGTTCCCGGGTAGGGACTCAAGAGACCCAGTACTTC.

There are a few counts of this clonotype. This chain joins TRBV28 and TRBJ1-3; TRBD1 might be the D (5 bases). The CDR3 is 14 residues long. CDR1 and CDR2 from the germline V gene are MDHEN and SYDVKM. V dropped 1 base and J dropped 2 bases, with 6 bases sitting between them. The CDR3 nucleotides read TGTGCCAGCAGTTTATCAGGGACTGGAAACACCATATATTTT. Encoded protein: CASSLSGTGNTIYF.

This clonotype has just a few counts. The rearrangement joins TRBV10-3 to TRBJ2-7, with TRBD2 matching 14 bases. Trimming removed 4 bases from V and 2 bases from J; junction bases left unmatched: 4. Germline V CDR1 and CDR2: ENHRY, SYGVKD. The CDR3 has 16 amino acids. The CDR3 reads CAISGGTSGSPYEQYF. CDR3 coding DNA: TGTGCCATCAGTGGCGGGACTAGCGGGAGCCCCTACGAGCAGTACTTC.